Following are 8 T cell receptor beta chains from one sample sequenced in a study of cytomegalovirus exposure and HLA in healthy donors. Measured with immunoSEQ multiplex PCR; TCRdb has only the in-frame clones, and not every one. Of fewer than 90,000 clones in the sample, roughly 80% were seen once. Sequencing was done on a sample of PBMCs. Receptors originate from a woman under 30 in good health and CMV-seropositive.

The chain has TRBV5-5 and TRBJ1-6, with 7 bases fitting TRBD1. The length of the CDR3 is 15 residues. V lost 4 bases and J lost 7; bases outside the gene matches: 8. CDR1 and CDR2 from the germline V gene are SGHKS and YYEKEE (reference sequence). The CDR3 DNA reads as TGTGCCAGCAGCCTGACAGGGAACCGGAATTCACCCCTCCACTTT. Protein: CASSLTGNRNSPLHF.

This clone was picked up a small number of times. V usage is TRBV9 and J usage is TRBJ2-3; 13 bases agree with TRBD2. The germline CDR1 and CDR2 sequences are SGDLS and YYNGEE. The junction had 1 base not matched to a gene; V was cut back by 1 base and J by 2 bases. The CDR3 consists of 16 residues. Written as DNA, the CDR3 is TGTGCCAGCAGCGTAACTAGCGGGGGGGACACAGATACGCAGTATTTT. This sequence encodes CASSVTSGGDTDTQYF.

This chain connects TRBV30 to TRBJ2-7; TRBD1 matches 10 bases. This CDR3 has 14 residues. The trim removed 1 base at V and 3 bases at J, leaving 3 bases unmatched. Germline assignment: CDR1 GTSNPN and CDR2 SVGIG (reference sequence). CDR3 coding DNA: TGTGCCTGGAGTGAGTGGACAGGGGGCTACGAGCAGTACTTC. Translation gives CAWSEWTGGYEQYF. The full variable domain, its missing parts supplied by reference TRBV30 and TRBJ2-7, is SQTIHQWPATLVQPVGSPLSLECTVEGTSNPNLYWYRQAAGRGLQLLFYSVGIGQISSEVPQNLSASRPQDRQFILSSKKLLLSDSGFYLCAWSEWTGGYEQYFGPGTRLTVT.

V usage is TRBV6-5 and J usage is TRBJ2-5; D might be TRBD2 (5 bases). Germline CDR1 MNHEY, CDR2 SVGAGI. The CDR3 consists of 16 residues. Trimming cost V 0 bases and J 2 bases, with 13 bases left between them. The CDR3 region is CASSYSRAPGQETQYF. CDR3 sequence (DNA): TGTGCCAGCAGTTACTCGCGGGCTCCCGGTCAAGAGACCCAGTACTTC.

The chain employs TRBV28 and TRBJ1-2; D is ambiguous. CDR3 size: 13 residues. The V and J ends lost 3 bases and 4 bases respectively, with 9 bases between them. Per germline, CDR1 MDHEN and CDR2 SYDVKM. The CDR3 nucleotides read TGTGCCAGCAGTTTTTCCTTAGTCTATGGCTACACCTTC. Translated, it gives CASSFSLVYGYTF.

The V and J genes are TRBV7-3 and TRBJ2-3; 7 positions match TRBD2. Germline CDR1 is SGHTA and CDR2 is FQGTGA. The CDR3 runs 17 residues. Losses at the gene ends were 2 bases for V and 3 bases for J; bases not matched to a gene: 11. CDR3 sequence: CASSLSRGDRLTDTQYF. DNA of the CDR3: TGTGCCAGCAGCTTATCACGGGGGGATCGGTTGACAGATACGCAGTATTTT.

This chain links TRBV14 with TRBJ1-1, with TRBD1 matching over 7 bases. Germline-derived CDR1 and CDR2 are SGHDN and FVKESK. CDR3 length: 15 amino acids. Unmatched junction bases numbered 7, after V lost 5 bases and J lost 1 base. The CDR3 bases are TGTGCCAGCAGCGCCCGTGGGACAGCGAACACTGAAGCTTTCTTT. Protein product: CASSARGTANTEAFF.

CDR3 coding DNA: TGTGCCAGTAGTGTGGCCGGGACAGGGGCGCATCAGCCCCAGCATTTT. Protein: CASSVAGTGAHQPQHF. This chain connects TRBV19 to TRBJ1-5, with 10 nucleotides matching TRBD1. CDR1 and CDR2 (germline): LNHDA, SQIVND (reference sequence). This CDR3 is 16 amino acids long. Trimming cost V 5 bases and J 5 bases; bases outside gene matches: 9.